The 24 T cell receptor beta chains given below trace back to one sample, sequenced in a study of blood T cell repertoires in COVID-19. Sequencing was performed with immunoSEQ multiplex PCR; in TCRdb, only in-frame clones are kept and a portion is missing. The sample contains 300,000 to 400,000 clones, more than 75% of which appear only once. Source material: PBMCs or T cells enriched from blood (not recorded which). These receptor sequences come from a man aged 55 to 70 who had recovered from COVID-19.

CDR3 sequence (DNA): TGCAGCTGCGGCACAGGAGCTAACTATGGCTACACCTTC. Residues: CSCGTGANYGYTF. The V call is TRBV29-1, the J call TRBJ1-2; D is perhaps TRBD1 (5 bases). Germline V gene lookup returns CDR1 SQVTM and CDR2 ANQGSEA. The CDR3 length is 13 residues. V lost 8 bases, J lost 0 bases, and 13 bases lay in between.

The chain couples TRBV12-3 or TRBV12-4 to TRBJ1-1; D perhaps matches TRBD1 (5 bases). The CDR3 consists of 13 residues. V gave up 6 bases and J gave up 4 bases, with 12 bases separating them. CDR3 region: CASSRRGGTEAFF. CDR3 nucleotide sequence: TGTGCCAGCAGCCGCCGGGGGGGCACTGAAGCTTTCTTT.

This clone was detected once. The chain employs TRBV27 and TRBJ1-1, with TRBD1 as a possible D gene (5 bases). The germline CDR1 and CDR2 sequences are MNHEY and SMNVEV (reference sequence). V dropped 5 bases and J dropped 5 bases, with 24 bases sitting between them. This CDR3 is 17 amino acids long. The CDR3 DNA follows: TGTGCCAGCAGTCCACTCAGGGAACGGTTTGATTTAACTGAAGCTTTCTTT. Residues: CASSPLRERFDLTEAFF.

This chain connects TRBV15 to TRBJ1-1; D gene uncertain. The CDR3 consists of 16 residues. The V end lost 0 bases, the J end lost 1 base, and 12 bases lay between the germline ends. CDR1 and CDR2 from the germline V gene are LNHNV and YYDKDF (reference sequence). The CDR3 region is CATSRDGTRRNTEAFF. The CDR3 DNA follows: TGTGCCACCAGCAGAGATGGCACACGCCGGAACACTGAAGCTTTCTTT.

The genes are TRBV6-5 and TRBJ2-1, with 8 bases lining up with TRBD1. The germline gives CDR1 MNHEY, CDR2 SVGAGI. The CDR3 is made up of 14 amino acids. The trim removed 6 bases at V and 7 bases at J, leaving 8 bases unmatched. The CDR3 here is CASRLAGGGNEQFF. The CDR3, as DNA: TGTGCCAGCAGGTTGGCAGGGGGCGGGAATGAGCAGTTCTTC.

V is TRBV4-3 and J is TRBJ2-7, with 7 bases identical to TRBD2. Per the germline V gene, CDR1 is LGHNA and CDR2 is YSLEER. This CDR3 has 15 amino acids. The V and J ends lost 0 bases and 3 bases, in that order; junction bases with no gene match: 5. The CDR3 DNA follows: TGCGCCAGCAGCCAAGATCCAGCGGGGAGCTACGAGCAGTACTTC. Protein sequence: CASSQDPAGSYEQYF.

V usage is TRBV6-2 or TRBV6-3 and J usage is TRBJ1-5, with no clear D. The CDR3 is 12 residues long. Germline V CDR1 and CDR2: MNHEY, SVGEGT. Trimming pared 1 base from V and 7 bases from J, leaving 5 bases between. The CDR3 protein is CASSYLEQPQHF. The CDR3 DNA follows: TGTGCCAGCAGTTACTTGGAGCAGCCCCAGCATTTT.

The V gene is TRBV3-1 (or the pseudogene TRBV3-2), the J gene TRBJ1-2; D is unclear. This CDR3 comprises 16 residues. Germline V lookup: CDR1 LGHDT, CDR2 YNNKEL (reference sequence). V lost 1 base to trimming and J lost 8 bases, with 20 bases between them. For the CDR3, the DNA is TGTGCCAGCAGCCAAGTAGTTTCCAGGAGGACGGAAGGCTACACCTTC. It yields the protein CASSQVVSRRTEGYTF.

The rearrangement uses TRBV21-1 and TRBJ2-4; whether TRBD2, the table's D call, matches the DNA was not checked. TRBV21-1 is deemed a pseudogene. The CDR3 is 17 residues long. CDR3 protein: CASTPRRWAGGRDIQYF. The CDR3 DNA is TGTGCCAGCACGCCACGGCGGTGGGCGGGAGGACGAGACATTCAGTACTTC.

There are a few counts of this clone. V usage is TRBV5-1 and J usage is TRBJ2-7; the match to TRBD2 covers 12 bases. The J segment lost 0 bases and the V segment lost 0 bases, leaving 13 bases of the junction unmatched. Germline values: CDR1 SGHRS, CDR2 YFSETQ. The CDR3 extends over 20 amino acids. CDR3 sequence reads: CASSLGGASGRVLLSYEQYF. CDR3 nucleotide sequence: TGCGCCAGCAGCTTGGGTGGGGCTAGCGGGAGGGTACTTCTCTCCTACGAGCAGTACTTC.

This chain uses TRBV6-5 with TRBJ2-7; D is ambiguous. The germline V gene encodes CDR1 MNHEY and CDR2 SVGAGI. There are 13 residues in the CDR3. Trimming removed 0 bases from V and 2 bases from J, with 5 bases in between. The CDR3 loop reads CASSYSTTYEQYF. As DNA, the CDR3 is TGTGCCAGCAGTTACTCGACAACCTACGAGCAGTACTTC.

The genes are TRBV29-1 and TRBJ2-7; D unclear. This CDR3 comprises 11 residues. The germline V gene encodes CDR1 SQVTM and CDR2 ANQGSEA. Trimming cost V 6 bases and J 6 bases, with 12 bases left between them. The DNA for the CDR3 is TGCAGCGTCCGCGAGTCCCTCGAGCAGTACTTC. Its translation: CSVRESLEQYF.

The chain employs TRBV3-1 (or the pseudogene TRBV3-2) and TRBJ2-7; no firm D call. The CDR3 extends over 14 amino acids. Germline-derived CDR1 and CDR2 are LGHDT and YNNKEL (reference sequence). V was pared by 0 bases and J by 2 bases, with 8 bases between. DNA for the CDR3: TGTGCCAGCAGCCAAGATTCAAGCGCCTACGAGCAGTACTTC. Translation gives CASSQDSSAYEQYF.

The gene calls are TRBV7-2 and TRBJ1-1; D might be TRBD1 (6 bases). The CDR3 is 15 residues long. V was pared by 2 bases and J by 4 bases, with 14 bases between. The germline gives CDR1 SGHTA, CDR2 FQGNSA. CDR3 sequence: CASSLPQGPGTEAFF. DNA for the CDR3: TGTGCCAGCAGCTTACCGCAGGGGCCAGGCACTGAAGCTTTCTTT.

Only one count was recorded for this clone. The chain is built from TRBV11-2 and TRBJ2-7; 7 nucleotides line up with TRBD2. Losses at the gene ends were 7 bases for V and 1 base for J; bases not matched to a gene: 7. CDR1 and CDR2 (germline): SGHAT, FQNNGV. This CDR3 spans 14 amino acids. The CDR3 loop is CASTWGGSSYEQYF. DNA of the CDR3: TGTGCCAGCACCTGGGGCGGGAGTTCCTACGAGCAGTACTTC. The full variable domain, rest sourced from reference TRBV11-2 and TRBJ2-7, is EAGVAQSPRYKIIEKRQSVAFWCNPISGHATLYWYQQILGQGPKLLIQFQNNGVVDDSQLPKDRFSAERLKGVDSTLKIQPAKLEDSAVYLCASTWGGSSYEQYFGPGTRLTVT.

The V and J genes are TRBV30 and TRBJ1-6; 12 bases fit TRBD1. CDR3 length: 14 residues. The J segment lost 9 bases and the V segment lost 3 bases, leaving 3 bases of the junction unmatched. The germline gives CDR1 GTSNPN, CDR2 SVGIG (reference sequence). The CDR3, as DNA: TGTGCCTGGAGGGGGACAGGGGGCTTTTCACCCCTCCACTTT. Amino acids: CAWRGTGGFSPLHF.

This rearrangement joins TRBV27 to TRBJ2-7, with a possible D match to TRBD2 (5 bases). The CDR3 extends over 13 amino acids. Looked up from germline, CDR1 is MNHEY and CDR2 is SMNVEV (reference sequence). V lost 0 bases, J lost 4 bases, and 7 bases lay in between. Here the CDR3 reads CASSLSERYEQYF. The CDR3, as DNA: TGTGCCAGCAGTTTATCTGAGCGGTACGAGCAGTACTTC.

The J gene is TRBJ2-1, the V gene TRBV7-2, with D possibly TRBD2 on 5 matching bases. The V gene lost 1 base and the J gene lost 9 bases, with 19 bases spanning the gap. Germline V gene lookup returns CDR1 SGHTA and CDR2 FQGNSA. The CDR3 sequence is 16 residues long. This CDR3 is CASSLEARSSGIEQFF. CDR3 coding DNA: TGTGCCAGCAGCTTAGAGGCCCGCTCATCGGGGATTGAGCAGTTCTTC.

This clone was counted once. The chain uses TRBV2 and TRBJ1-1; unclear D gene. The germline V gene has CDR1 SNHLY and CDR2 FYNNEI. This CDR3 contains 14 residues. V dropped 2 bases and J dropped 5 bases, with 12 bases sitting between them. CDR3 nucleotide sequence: TGTGCCAGCAGTGAATCCCGTAGGGAGACTGAAGCTTTCTTT. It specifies CASSESRRETEAFF.

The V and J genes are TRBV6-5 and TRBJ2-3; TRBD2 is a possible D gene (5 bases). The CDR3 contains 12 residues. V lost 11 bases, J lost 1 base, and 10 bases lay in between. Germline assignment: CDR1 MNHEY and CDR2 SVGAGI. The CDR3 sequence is CASRRGTDTQYF. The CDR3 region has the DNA TGTGCCTCAAGGCGGGGCACAGATACGCAGTATTTT.

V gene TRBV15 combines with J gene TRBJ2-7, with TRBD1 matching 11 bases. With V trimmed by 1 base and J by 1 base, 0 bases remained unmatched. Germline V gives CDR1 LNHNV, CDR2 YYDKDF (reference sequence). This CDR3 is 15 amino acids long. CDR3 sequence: CATSRGDRGSYEQYF. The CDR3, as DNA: TGTGCCACCAGCAGAGGGGACAGGGGGTCCTACGAGCAGTACTTC.

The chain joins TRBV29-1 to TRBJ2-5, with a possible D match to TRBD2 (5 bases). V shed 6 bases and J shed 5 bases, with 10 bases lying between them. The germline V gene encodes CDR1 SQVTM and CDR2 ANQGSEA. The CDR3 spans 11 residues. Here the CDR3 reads CSVRGSETQYF. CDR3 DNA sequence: TGCAGCGTACGGGGTTCGGAGACCCAGTACTTC.

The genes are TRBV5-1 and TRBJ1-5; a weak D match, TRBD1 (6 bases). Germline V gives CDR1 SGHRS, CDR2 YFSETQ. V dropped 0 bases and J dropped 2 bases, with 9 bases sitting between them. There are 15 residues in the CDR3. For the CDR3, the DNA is TGCGCCAGCAGCTTGGCCCCAGGGGGCAATCAGCCCCAGCATTTT. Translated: CASSLAPGGNQPQHF.

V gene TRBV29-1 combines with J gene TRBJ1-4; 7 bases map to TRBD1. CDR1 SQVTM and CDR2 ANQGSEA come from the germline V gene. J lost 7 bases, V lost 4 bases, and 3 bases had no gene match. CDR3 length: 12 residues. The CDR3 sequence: CSVARGLEKLFF. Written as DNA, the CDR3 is TGCAGCGTTGCTAGGGGGCTTGAAAAACTGTTTTTT.